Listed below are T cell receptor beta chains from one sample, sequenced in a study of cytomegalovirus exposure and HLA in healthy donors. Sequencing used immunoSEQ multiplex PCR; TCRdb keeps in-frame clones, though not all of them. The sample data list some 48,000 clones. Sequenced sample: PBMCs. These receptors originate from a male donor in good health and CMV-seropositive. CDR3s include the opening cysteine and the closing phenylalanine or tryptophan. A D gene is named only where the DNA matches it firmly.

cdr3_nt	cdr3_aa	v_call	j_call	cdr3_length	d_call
TGTGCCAGCAGCATTACAGGGAACCGGGGCAAAACTGAAGCTTTCTTT	CASSITGNRGKTEAFF	TRBV5-8	TRBJ1-1	16	.
TGCGCCAGCCGCCAGACTAGCGGGGCGGAGACCCAGTACTTC	CASRQTSGAETQYF	TRBV5-1	TRBJ2-5	14	TRBD2
TGTGCCAGCAGCCCTCAGGGACTTCAGATGAACACTGAAGCTTTCTTT	CASSPQGLQMNTEAFF	TRBV4-2	TRBJ1-1	16	.
TGTGCCAGCAGGGGGGGAACCTACGAGCAGTACTTC	CASRGGTYEQYF	TRBV6-5	TRBJ2-7	12	.
TGTGCCAGCCAACGCTGGAGACCCTATAGGGGAAATTCACCCCTCCACTTT	CASQRWRPYRGNSPLHF	TRBV6-4	TRBJ1-6	17	.
TGTGCCAGCAGCCACCAGGGGCAAGAGACCCAGTACTTC	CASSHQGQETQYF	TRBV27	TRBJ2-5	13	.
TGTGCCAGCAGTTATACACGGGGTACCTACGAGCAGTACTTC	CASSYTRGTYEQYF	TRBV6-5	TRBJ2-7	14	.
TGTGCCACCAGCCCCTTAGGACAGGGGAGCACAGATACGCAGTATTTT	CATSPLGQGSTDTQYF	TRBV15	TRBJ2-3	16	TRBD1
TGCAGCGTTGTGGGGGAGACAGGGGGTTACGAGCAGTACTTC	CSVVGETGGYEQYF	TRBV29-1	TRBJ2-7	14	TRBD1
TGTGCCTGGAGGGGACAGGGGGGTGGCTACACCTTC	CAWRGQGGGYTF	TRBV30	TRBJ1-2	12	TRBD1
TGTGCCAGCAGCCCCGGGAAGCTCTATGGCTACACCTTC	CASSPGKLYGYTF	TRBV6-5	TRBJ1-2	13	.
TGTGCCAGCAGTGCTGAATGGGCGGGGGAGCCTGTGGGATCAGATACGCAGTATTTT	CASSAEWAGEPVGSDTQYF	TRBV6-1	TRBJ2-3	19	TRBD2
TGTGCCAGCAGAGAAGGCCGAGCGAGCACAGATACGCAGTATTTT	CASREGRASTDTQYF	TRBV2	TRBJ2-3	15	.
TGTGCCAGTAGTAAAGGACAGGGGGCCTACAATGAGCAGTTCTTC	CASSKGQGAYNEQFF	TRBV19	TRBJ2-1	15	TRBD1
TGTGCCAGCCCCCCAATGATGGGCGCAGGAAATCAGCCCCAGCATTTT	CASPPMMGAGNQPQHF	TRBV6-4	TRBJ1-5	16	.
TGCGCCAGCAGCCCGGCAGGGGGGATTGTGAACACTGAAGCTTTCTTT	CASSPAGGIVNTEAFF	TRBV4-1	TRBJ1-1	16	TRBD1
TGTGCCAGCAGTGAGCGGGGGGAGACAGATACGCAGTATTTT	CASSERGETDTQYF	TRBV6-1	TRBJ2-3	14	TRBD2
TGTGCCAGCTCATACCCCTCAGGGGGCGCTTCGAGGACTGAAGCTTTCTTT	CASSYPSGGASRTEAFF	TRBV18	TRBJ1-1	17	TRBD1
TGTGCCAGCAGTTCCCCTTTCGCGGGGGAAGAGACCCAGTACTTC	CASSSPFAGEETQYF	TRBV28	TRBJ2-5	15	TRBD2
TGCGCCAGCAGCCCCCGGACAGGGGGCTGGTATGGCTACACCTTC	CASSPRTGGWYGYTF	TRBV4-3	TRBJ1-2	15	TRBD1
TGTGCCAGCACCGTGCGAGGGGGGGTATACGAGCAGTACTTC	CASTVRGGVYEQYF	TRBV7-2	TRBJ2-7	14	.
TGTGCCAGCAGTGAAAAGTTGCGGGGCACAGATACGCAGTATTTT	CASSEKLRGTDTQYF	TRBV6-1	TRBJ2-3	15	.
TGTGCCAGCTCACCATCAGGCAATAGCAATCAGCCCCAGCATTTT	CASSPSGNSNQPQHF	TRBV18	TRBJ1-5	15	.
TGTGCCAGCAGCCAAGGGAAGAACAGGGCGGACACCGGGGAGCTGTTTTTT	CASSQGKNRADTGELFF	TRBV4-2	TRBJ2-2	17	.
TGTGCCAGCTCACCATGGCCGACAGGGGGGACCCAGTACTTC	CASSPWPTGGTQYF	TRBV18	TRBJ2-5	14	TRBD1
TGTGCCAGCAGCATAAGTCCGGGACTAGCCTCCAATGAGCAGTTCTTC	CASSISPGLASNEQFF	TRBV7-9	TRBJ2-1	16	TRBD2
TGTGCTAGTGGTTTGATCGTTTCGGGACAGGGGAAGGGCTACACCTTC	CASGLIVSGQGKGYTF	TRBV12-5	TRBJ1-2	16	TRBD1
TGTGCCAGTAGTTGGGGGGGGAACACTGAAGCTTTCTTT	CASSWGGNTEAFF	TRBV19	TRBJ1-1	13	.
TGTGCCAGCAGCATCACACCCCACCCAGATACGCAGTATTTT	CASSITPHPDTQYF	TRBV9	TRBJ2-3	14	.
TGCGCCAGCAGCCACCCCAGGCTAGCGGGGGGTCCAAGCTCCTACAATGAGCAGTTCTTC	CASSHPRLAGGPSSYNEQFF	TRBV4-1	TRBJ2-1	20	TRBD2
TGCGCCAGCAGCCAATTAATGACAGGGGGCGAGCAGTACTTC	CASSQLMTGGEQYF	TRBV4-3	TRBJ2-7	14	TRBD1
TGTGCCAGCAGCCCGGACAGGGTCCGGAGCTCCTACGAGCAGTACTTC	CASSPDRVRSSYEQYF	TRBV27	TRBJ2-7	16	TRBD1
TGCGCCAGCAGCATGGGACAGCCGAACAATGAGCAGTTCTTC	CASSMGQPNNEQFF	TRBV5-1	TRBJ2-1	14	TRBD1